Below are 10 T cell receptor beta chains sequenced from a single sample in a study of human T cells and chemical hapten exposure. TCRdb analysed the RACE reads with MiXCR anew, one entry per CDR3 protein. The sample records fewer than 55,000 distinct CDR3 sequences, approximately 9.9% being singletons. As for time point: patch test 3, about 24 weeks after DPC sensitization. Specified treatment: therapeutic diphenylcyclopropenone sensitization with weekly scalp DPC. Sequenced material: whole blood, taken in connection with sensitization to the hapten diphenylcyclopropenone (DPC). All receptors derive from a woman in her thirties or forties with alopecia areata. Some clones in this sample may be carry-over from other donors' samples.

This clonotype was detected many times. V usage is TRBV5-5 and J usage is TRBJ1-6; D unclear. The CDR3 spans 14 residues. Germline V gives CDR1 SGHKS, CDR2 YYEKEE (reference sequence). Trimming shortened V by 5 bases and J by 6 bases, and 12 bases separated the two germline ends. The CDR3 here is CASRRAVFNSPLHF. CDR3 nucleotide sequence: TGTGCCAGCAGACGTGCAGTTTTTAATTCACCCCTCCACTTT.

J is TRBJ1-3 and V is TRBV5-1, with D possibly matching TRBD1 (5 bases). The length of the CDR3 is 16 residues. Germline CDR1 SGHRS, CDR2 YFSETQ. Deletions cut 4 bases from V and 5 bases from J, with 19 bases between. The CDR3 region has the DNA TGCGCCAGCAGCAACGCCCTCCGGGACGCCAGAAACACCATATATTTT. It encodes CASSNALRDARNTIYF.

A few counts support this clonotype. The chain has TRBV13 and TRBJ2-5; D remains unclear. The germline V gene has CDR1 PRHDT and CDR2 FYEKMQ (reference sequence). The V gene lost 1 base and the J gene lost 5 bases, with 11 bases spanning the gap. This CDR3 contains 14 residues. The CDR3 nucleotides read TGTGCCAGCAGCTTAGCGCACGCCTTGGAGACCCAGTACTTC. It specifies CASSLAHALETQYF.

This clonotype has ten or more counts. The chain couples TRBV6-4 to TRBJ2-2; D is uncertain. The CDR3 contains 15 residues. The V end lost 3 bases, the J end lost 6 bases, and 14 bases lay between the germline ends. Germline values: CDR1 MRHNA, CDR2 SNTAGT. In DNA form, the CDR3 reads TGTGCCAGCAGTGAAGATTCAACCGCTCCCGGGGAGCTGTTTTTT. This codes for CASSEDSTAPGELFF.

The rearrangement joins TRBV6-1 to TRBJ1-1; 7 bases are a match to TRBD1. This CDR3 has 13 residues. Germline CDR1 reads MNHNS; CDR2 reads SASEGT. The J segment lost 5 bases and the V segment lost 6 bases, leaving 6 bases of the junction unmatched. The CDR3 nucleotides read TGTGCCAGCAGGAAGACAGGGTCGACTGAAGCTTTCTTT. Amino acids: CASRKTGSTEAFF.

V usage is TRBV7-6 and J usage is TRBJ2-3; 7 bases agree with TRBD2. The germline CDR1 and CDR2 sequences are SGHVS and FNYEAQ. Trimming took 3 bases from V and 2 from J; bases not matched to a gene: 17. The CDR3 runs to 19 residues. The CDR3 loop is CASSLGIRTSSPYTDTQYF. The CDR3 DNA reads as TGTGCCAGCAGCTTGGGGATCCGGACTAGTAGCCCCTACACAGATACGCAGTATTTT.

This clonotype has more than one count but fewer than ten. The chain joins TRBV4-1 to TRBJ2-3; D is uncertain. This CDR3 is built from 15 residues. Germline V gene sequence: CDR1 MGHRA, CDR2 YSYEKL. Trimming shortened V by 1 base and J by 2 bases, and 10 bases separated the two germline ends. The CDR3 here is CASSQGWQYTDTQYF. CDR3 sequence (DNA): TGCGCCAGCAGCCAAGGCTGGCAATACACAGATACGCAGTATTTT.

This clonotype was seen repeatedly, ten times or more. The J gene is TRBJ1-1, the V gene TRBV12-5, with D perhaps TRBD1 (5 bases). From germline, CDR1 is LGHNT and CDR2 FRNRAP. CDR3 length: 13 residues. Trimming left V 3 bases short and J 5 bases short, with 10 bases between. This CDR3 reads CASGFDGGTEAFF. The CDR3 nucleotides are TGTGCTAGTGGTTTTGACGGGGGAACTGAAGCTTTCTTT. The complete variable domain, with remaining parts taken from reference TRBV12-5 and TRBJ1-1, reads DARVTQTPRHKVTEMGQEVTMRCQPILGHNTVFWYRQTMMQGLELLAYFRNRAPLDDSGMPKDRFSAEMPDATLATLKIQPSEPRDSAVYFCASGFDGGTEAFFGQGTRLTVV.

The rearrangement uses TRBV6-4 and TRBJ1-5; D is uncertain. The CDR3 length is 13 residues. Between the trimmed V and J ends, which lost 6 bases and 2 bases, there was a span of 8 bases. Germline V gives CDR1 MRHNA, CDR2 SNTAGT. CDR3 loop: CASSSDGNQPQHF. Here the CDR3 DNA reads TGTGCCAGCAGCTCCGACGGCAATCAGCCCCAGCATTTT.

The chain couples TRBV7-6 to TRBJ1-4, with a possible D match to TRBD1 (5 bases). The CDR3 has 15 residues. The V end was cut by 4 bases, the J end by 3 bases, with 12 bases between. CDR1 is SGHVS, CDR2 FNYEAQ, per germline. In nucleotides, the CDR3 is TGTGCCAGCAGCTCGATCGGGACCGCTAATGAAAAACTGTTTTTT. Translating gives CASSSIGTANEKLFF.